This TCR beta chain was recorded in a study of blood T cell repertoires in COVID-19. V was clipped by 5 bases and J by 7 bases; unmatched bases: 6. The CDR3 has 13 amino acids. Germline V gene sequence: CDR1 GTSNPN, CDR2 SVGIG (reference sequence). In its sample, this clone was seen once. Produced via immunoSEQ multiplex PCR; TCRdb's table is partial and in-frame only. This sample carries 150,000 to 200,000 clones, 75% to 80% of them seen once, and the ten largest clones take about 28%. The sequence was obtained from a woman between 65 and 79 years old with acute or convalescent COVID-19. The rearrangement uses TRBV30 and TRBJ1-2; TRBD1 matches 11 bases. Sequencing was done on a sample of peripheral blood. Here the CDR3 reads CAWGTGGGVGYTF. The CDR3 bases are TGTGCCTGGGGGACAGGGGGAGGTGTTGGCTACACCTTC. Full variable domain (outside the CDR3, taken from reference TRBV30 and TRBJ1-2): SQTIHQWPATLVQPVGSPLSLECTVEGTSNPNLYWYRQAAGRGLQLLFYSVGIGQISSEVPQNLSASRPQDRQFILSSKKLLLSDSGFYLCAWGTGGGVGYTFGSGTRLTVV.